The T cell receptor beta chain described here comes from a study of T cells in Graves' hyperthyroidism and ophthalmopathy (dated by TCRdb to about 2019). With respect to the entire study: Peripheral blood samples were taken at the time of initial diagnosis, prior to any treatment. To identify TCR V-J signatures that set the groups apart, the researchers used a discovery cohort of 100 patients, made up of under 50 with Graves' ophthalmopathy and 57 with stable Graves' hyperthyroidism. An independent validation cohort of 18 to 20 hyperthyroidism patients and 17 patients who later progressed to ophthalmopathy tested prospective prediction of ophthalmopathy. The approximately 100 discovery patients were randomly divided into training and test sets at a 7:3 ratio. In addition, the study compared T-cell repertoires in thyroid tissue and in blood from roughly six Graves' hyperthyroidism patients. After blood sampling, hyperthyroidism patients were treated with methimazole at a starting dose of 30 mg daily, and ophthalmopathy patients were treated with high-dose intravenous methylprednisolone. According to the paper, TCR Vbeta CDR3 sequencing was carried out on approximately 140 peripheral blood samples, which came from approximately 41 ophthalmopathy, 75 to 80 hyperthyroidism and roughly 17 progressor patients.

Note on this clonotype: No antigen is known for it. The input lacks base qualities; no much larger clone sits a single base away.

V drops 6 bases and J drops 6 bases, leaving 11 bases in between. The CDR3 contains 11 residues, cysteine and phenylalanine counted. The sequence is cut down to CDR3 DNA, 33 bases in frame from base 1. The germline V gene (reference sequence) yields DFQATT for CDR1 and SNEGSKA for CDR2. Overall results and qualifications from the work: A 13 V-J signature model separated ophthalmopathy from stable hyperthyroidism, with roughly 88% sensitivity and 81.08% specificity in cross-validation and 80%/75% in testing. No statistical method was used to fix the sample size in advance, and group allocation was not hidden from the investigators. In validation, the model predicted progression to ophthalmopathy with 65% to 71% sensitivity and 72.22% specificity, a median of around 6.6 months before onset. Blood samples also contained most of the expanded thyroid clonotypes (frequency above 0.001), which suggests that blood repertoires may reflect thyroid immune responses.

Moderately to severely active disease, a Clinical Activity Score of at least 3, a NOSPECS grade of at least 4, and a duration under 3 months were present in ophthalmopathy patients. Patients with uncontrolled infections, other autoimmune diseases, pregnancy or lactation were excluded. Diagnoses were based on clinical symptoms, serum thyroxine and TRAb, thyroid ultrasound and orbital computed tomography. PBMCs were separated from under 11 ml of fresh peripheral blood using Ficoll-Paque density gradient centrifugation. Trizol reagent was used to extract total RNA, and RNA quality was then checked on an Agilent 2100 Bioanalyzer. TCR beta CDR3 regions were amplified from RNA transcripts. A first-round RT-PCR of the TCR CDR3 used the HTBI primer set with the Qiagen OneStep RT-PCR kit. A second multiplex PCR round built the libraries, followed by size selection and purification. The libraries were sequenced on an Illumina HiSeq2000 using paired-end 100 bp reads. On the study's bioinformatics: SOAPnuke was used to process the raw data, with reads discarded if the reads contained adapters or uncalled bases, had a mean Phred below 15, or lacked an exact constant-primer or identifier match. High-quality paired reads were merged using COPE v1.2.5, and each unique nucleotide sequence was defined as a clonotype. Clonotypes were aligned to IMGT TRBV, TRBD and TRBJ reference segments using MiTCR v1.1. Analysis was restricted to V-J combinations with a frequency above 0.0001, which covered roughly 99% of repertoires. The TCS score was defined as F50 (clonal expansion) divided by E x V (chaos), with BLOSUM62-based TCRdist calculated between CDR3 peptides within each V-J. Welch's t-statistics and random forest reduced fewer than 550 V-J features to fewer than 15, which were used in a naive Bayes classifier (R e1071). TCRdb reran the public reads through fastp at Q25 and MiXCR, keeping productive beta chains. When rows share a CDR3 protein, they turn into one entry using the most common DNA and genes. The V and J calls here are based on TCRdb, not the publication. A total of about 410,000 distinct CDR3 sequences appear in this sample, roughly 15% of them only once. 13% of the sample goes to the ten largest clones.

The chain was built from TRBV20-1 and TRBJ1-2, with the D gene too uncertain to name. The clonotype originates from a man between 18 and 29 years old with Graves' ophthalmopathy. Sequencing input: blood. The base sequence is TGCAGTGCGGCCACCCTTAATGGCTACACCTTC. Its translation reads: CSAATLNGYTF.